This entry lists 27 T cell receptor beta chains sequenced from one sample in a study of shared T cell receptors in the human thymus. TCRdb keeps only in-frame clones here, not all; method: immunoSEQ multiplex PCR. Of 700,000 or so clones detected, 70% to 90% appear once; the ten largest clones hold roughly 0.01%. The same sample was also studied in work on human thymus T cells.

Material: thymocytes. The receptors stem from a girl under two years old with a congenital heart defect.

The chain couples TRBV4-1 to TRBJ2-3, with 8 positions matching TRBD1. Germline-derived CDR1 and CDR2 are MGHRA and YSYEKL. The CDR3 covers 17 residues. J gave up 5 bases and V 4 bases, and 14 bases lay outside the gene matches. The CDR3 reads CASSRIPQGAPVDTQYF. For the CDR3, the DNA is TGCGCCAGCAGCCGAATCCCCCAGGGGGCGCCGGTAGATACGCAGTATTTT.

The V gene is TRBV2, the J gene TRBJ1-2; a weak D match, TRBD1 (6 bases). V gave up 6 bases and J gave up 2 bases, with 13 bases separating them. The length of the CDR3 is 14 residues. In germline, CDR1 is SNHLY, CDR2 FYNNEI. This chain's CDR3 is CASRGWDTNYGYTF. CDR3 nucleotide sequence: TGTGCCAGCAGAGGGTGGGACACCAACTATGGCTACACCTTC.

This sequence joins TRBV2 and TRBJ1-3; the D gene is possibly TRBD1 (5 bases). The germline V and J ends were trimmed by 9 bases and 11 bases, with 14 bases remaining between them. The CDR3 consists of 11 residues. Germline V gene lookup returns CDR1 SNHLY and CDR2 FYNNEI. The DNA of the CDR3 is TGTGCCAGAGCCCGGGGGAACGCCATATATTTT. Encoded protein: CARARGNAIYF.

This chain uses TRBV19 with TRBJ1-1; TRBD1 might be the D (5 bases). Germline V gene lookup returns CDR1 LNHDA and CDR2 SQIVND (reference sequence). Trimming stripped 3 bases from V and 5 bases from J, with 10 bases between. The CDR3 totals 13 residues. CDR3 in DNA: TGTGCCAGTAGTATTAGCGGGGCGACTGAAGCTTTCTTT. This sequence encodes CASSISGATEAFF.

V gene TRBV11-1 combines with J gene TRBJ2-2; TRBD2 is a possible D gene (5 bases). The CDR3 covers 15 residues. Trimming cost V 5 bases and J 2 bases, with 12 bases left between them. Germline V CDR1 and CDR2: SGHAT, FQDESV (reference sequence). The CDR3 coding sequence is TGTGCCAGCAGCAAAAGGAGGCCTAACACCGGGGAGCTGTTTTTT. Translating it yields CASSKRRPNTGELFF.

Worth noting for this clone: At the DNA level, this CDR3 is encoded by other sequences in the same sample as well. CDR3: CASSGGNTEAFF. The CDR3 bases are TGTGCCAGCAGCGGAGGAAACACTGAAGCTTTCTTT. This chain joins TRBV9 and TRBJ1-1; no reliable D call. Looked up from germline, CDR1 is SGDLS and CDR2 is YYNGEE. This CDR3 has 12 amino acids. Trimming took 3 bases from V and 2 from J, leaving 5 bases between them.

In its sample, this clone was seen a few times. The V gene is TRBV19, the J gene TRBJ1-1, with 7 positions matching TRBD1. The length of the CDR3 is 15 residues. The junction had 4 bases not matched to a gene; V was cut back by 2 bases and J by 1 base. Germline V gene sequence: CDR1 LNHDA, CDR2 SQIVND (reference sequence). The CDR3 reads CASSIPGQWNTEAFF. In DNA, the CDR3 is TGTGCCAGTAGTATACCGGGACAGTGGAACACTGAAGCTTTCTTT. Looking up the rest from reference TRBV19 and TRBJ1-1 gives the full variable domain: DGGITQSPKYLFRKEGQNVTLSCEQNLNHDAMYWYRQDPGQGLRLIYYSQIVNDFQKGDIAEGYSVSREKKESFPLTVTSAQKNPTAFYLCASSIPGQWNTEAFFGQGTRLTVV.

The rearrangement joins TRBV23-1 to TRBJ2-7; 13 bases map to TRBD2. TRBV23-1 has ORF status, its function being uncertain. CDR3 size: 17 residues. The V segment lost 2 bases and the J segment 0 bases; nucleotides outside the gene matches: 4. In DNA form, the CDR3 reads TGCGCCAGCAGTCAACCGGGACTAGCGGGGCCCTCCTACGAGCAGTACTTC. Its protein product is CASSQPGLAGPSYEQYF.

This sequence joins TRBV10-2 and TRBJ1-4; D not certain. Germline CDR1 and CDR2: WSHSY and SAAADI. V shed 2 bases and J shed 8 bases, with 3 bases lying between them. The CDR3 contains 11 residues. CDR3 sequence: CASSESEKLFF. CDR3 bases: TGCGCCAGCAGTGAGAGCGAAAAACTGTTTTTT.

The V gene is TRBV5-6, the J gene TRBJ1-5; a possible D gene is TRBD1 (5 bases). The V end lost 4 bases, the J end lost 2 bases, and 25 bases lay between the germline ends. CDR3 length: 19 amino acids. Germline values: CDR1 SGHDT, CDR2 YYEEEE. Written as DNA, the CDR3 is TGTGCCAGCAGCCGAGGGCGGCAGGGAGGGATCAGAGGCAATCAGCCCCAGCATTTT. Translated: CASSRGRQGGIRGNQPQHF.

This clone was found once. The chain couples TRBV5-4 to TRBJ1-2; TRBD1 matches 8 bases. The length of the CDR3 is 16 residues. V lost 3 bases to trimming and J lost 0 bases; unmatched junction nucleotides: 7. Germline CDR1 SGHNT, CDR2 YYREEE (reference sequence). CDR3 in amino acids: CASSSDREGTNYGYTF. CDR3 coding DNA: TGTGCCAGCAGCTCGGACAGGGAGGGAACTAACTATGGCTACACCTTC.

The DNA for the CDR3 is TGTGCCAGCAGCTTAGAAGTAGGGACAGGGGGTGGGACTGAAGCTTTCTTT. It codes for CASSLEVGTGGGTEAFF. V usage is TRBV7-6 and J usage is TRBJ1-1; 11 nucleotides agree with TRBD1. Germline-derived CDR1 and CDR2 are SGHVS and FNYEAQ. V lost 1 base, J lost 5 bases, and 9 bases stayed unmatched. The CDR3 loop spans 17 amino acids.

The J gene is TRBJ2-1, the V gene TRBV20-1, with a tentative D call TRBD2 (5 bases). Per germline, CDR1 DFQATT and CDR2 SNEGSKA (reference sequence). V was pared by 3 bases and J by 12 bases, with 12 bases between. CDR3 length: 11 residues. The CDR3 DNA reads as TGCAGTGCTAGGGGAGAGACCTCGCAGTTCTTC. It yields the protein CSARGETSQFF.

This chain uses TRBV7-2 with TRBJ1-1, with D possibly being TRBD1 (5 bases). This CDR3 region has 14 residues. Trimming took off 1 base at V and 1 base at J, with 7 bases between the two ends. Germline CDR1 reads SGHTA; CDR2 reads FQGNSA. The CDR3 DNA sequence: TGTGCCAGCAGCTTAGTGGGGGGGAACACTGAAGCTTTCTTT. Translation gives CASSLVGGNTEAFF.

This clone showed up just a few times. The genes are TRBV14 and TRBJ2-1, with 11 bases fitting TRBD1. The CDR3 consists of 17 residues. V gave up 4 bases and J gave up 3 bases; unmatched junction bases: 8. Germline CDR1 and CDR2: SGHDN and FVKESK. As DNA, the CDR3 is TGTGCCAGCAGCCGCCATCGGGACAGGGGGAACTACAATGAGCAGTTCTTC. Protein: CASSRHRDRGNYNEQFF.

This clone was counted between two and nine times. The chain has TRBV7-3 and TRBJ1-1, with D unresolved. V was trimmed by 1 base and J by 7 bases, leaving 10 bases between them. The CDR3 is 13 residues long. Germline V gene lookup returns CDR1 SGHTA and CDR2 FQGTGA. CDR3 amino acids: CASSLNNRSEAFF. CDR3 nucleotide sequence: TGTGCCAGCAGCTTAAACAACCGGAGTGAAGCTTTCTTT.

V gene TRBV7-6 combines with J gene TRBJ1-1, with TRBD1 matching over 8 bases. The germline CDR1 and CDR2 sequences are SGHVS and FNYEAQ. V shed 6 bases, J shed 0 bases, and the junction held 0 bases outside the gene matches. The CDR3 has 13 amino acids. This chain's CDR3 is CASRQGVNTEAFF. CDR3 DNA: TGTGCCAGCAGACAGGGGGTGAACACTGAAGCTTTCTTT.

The DNA of the CDR3 is TGTGCCAGCAGTTACTCGATGAGCTACGAGCAGTACTTC. Its protein product is CASSYSMSYEQYF. The chain uses TRBV6-5 and TRBJ2-7, with D hard to call. Trimming pared 0 bases from V and 3 bases from J, leaving 6 bases between. Germline V gene data show CDR1 as MNHEY and CDR2 as SVGAGI. The CDR3 extends over 13 amino acids.

V and J are TRBV4-1 and TRBJ2-3; 13 nucleotides line up with TRBD2. CDR1 and CDR2 from the germline V gene are MGHRA and YSYEKL. V gave up 0 bases and J gave up 6 bases; unmatched junction bases: 9. The CDR3 loop spans 18 amino acids. The CDR3 loop reads CASSQDSPGLAGEDTQYF. Written as DNA, the CDR3 is TGCGCCAGCAGCCAAGATTCCCCTGGACTAGCGGGGGAGGATACGCAGTATTTT.

This sequence joins TRBV6-1 and TRBJ1-5, with TRBD1 matching over 11 bases. Germline values: CDR1 MNHNS, CDR2 SASEGT. This CDR3 has 17 residues. J lost 2 bases, V lost 3 bases, and 6 bases had no gene match. The CDR3 sequence: CASSDGGQGGGNQPQHF. CDR3 sequence (DNA): TGTGCCAGCAGTGATGGGGGACAGGGGGGAGGCAATCAGCCCCAGCATTTT.

The rearrangement joins TRBV18 to TRBJ1-3; TRBD1 aligns across 11 bases. CDR3 length equals 22 residues. Trimming cost V 1 base and J 2 bases; bases outside gene matches: 19. Germline CDR1 KGHSH, CDR2 LQKENI. The CDR3 nucleotides read TGTGCCAGCTCACCACGCCCCCGGGACAGGGGGACAAGTAAGAGTACTGGAAACACCATATATTTT. It codes for CASSPRPRDRGTSKSTGNTIYF.

This clone was recorded once. The V and J genes are TRBV28 and TRBJ1-2; no firm D call. Germline V gene sequence: CDR1 MDHEN, CDR2 SYDVKM. The ends were cut back, 6 bases at V and 0 bases at J, with 14 bases in the middle. The CDR3 is 15 amino acids. The CDR3 is CASRRKFVPNYGYTF. As DNA, the CDR3 is TGTGCCAGCAGGCGAAAATTCGTCCCTAACTATGGCTACACCTTC.

This sequence joins TRBV6-5 and TRBJ2-5; no clear D gene. Germline V gene sequence: CDR1 MNHEY, CDR2 SVGAGI. There are 15 residues in the CDR3. V lost 0 bases, J lost 5 bases, and 13 bases lay in between. This CDR3 is CASSYSRPLRETQYF. The CDR3 DNA reads TGTGCCAGCAGTTACTCGCGTCCCCTACGGGAGACCCAGTACTTC.

CDR3 DNA: TGCAGCGTTGAGTTGCGACAGGGGGAGGACTACGAGCAGTACTTC. Translated: CSVELRQGEDYEQYF. The chain has TRBV29-1 and TRBJ2-7; 9 nucleotides agree with TRBD1. The CDR3 contains 15 residues. Germline trimming cut 3 bases from V and 3 bases from J; bases unmatched to any gene: 9. Germline values: CDR1 SQVTM, CDR2 ANQGSEA.

V is TRBV14 and J is TRBJ2-5; 14 bases align to TRBD2. The CDR3 runs 15 residues. The germline gives CDR1 SGHDN, CDR2 FVKESK. V lost 5 bases, J lost 4 bases, and 3 bases stayed unmatched. The CDR3 is CASSVGTSGRETQYF. In DNA form, the CDR3 reads TGTGCCAGCAGCGTTGGGACTAGCGGGAGAGAGACCCAGTACTTC. Drawing the rest from reference TRBV14 and TRBJ2-5, the complete variable domain is EAGVTQFPSHSVIEKGQTVTLRCDPISGHDNLYWYRRVMGKEIKFLLHFVKESKQDESGMPNNRFLAERTGGTYSTLKVQPAELEDSGVYFCASSVGTSGRETQYFGPGTRLLVL.

The chain recombines TRBV28 with TRBJ1-5; 8 bases map to TRBD1. CDR3 size: 19 residues. The germline gives CDR1 MDHEN, CDR2 SYDVKM. Trimming removed 4 bases from V and 2 bases from J; junction bases left unmatched: 16. This CDR3 is CASSSLVAPGQARNQPQHF. The CDR3 nucleotides are TGTGCCAGCAGTTCACTGGTTGCCCCGGGACAGGCCCGCAATCAGCCCCAGCATTTT.

V and J are TRBV18 and TRBJ1-6, with D possibly being TRBD1 (5 bases). The CDR3 covers 16 residues. CDR1 is KGHSH, CDR2 LQKENI, per germline. Trimming removed 3 bases at V and 7 bases at J, with 16 bases between. CDR3 DNA: TGTGCCAGCTCACCCCTCCCGGGGGACGTCAATTCACCCCTCCACTTT. Its protein product is CASSPLPGDVNSPLHF.